This T cell receptor (beta chain) was sequenced in a study of blood T cell repertoires in COVID-19. For the study at large: Collection of acute and convalescent COVID-19 samples took place in the United States, Italy and Spain. In each case, the material was cDNA or gDNA derived from T cells, B-cell-depleted T cells, or PBMCs.

Authors' methods: For nucleated cells, counts were estimated from reference gene primer amplification. Repertoires were generated with immunoSEQ multiplex PCR, while TCRdb's copy carries only in-frame clones and drops some. V, J and clone size were drawn from that table, and D and trimming were deduced from the DNA. The table lists roughly 280,000 clones, approximately 91% of them singletons, with 2.2% in the top ten. The V segment lost 0 bases and the J segment 0 bases; nucleotides outside the gene matches: 6. Per germline, CDR1 SGHNT and CDR2 YENEEA. This CDR3 contains 18 residues. The specimen was peripheral blood. The TCR was taken from a man aged 50 or older with acute or convalescent COVID-19. The rearrangement links TRBV11-3 to TRBJ2-2, with 8 bases that match TRBD2. The CDR3 here is CASSLESSGGANTGELFF. The CDR3 DNA is TGTGCCAGCAGCTTAGAATCCAGCGGGGGCGCGAACACCGGGGAGCTGTTTTTT.